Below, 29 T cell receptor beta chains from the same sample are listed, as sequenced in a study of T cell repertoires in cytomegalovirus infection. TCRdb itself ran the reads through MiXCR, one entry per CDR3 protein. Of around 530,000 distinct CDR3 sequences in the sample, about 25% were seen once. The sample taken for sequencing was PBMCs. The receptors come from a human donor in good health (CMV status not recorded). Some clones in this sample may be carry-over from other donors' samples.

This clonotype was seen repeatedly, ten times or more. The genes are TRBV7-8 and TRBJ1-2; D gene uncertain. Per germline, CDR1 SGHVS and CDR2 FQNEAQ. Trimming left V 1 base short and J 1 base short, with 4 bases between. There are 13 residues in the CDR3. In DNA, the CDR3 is TGTGCCAGCAGCTTAGGGATTAACTATGGCTACACCTTC. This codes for CASSLGINYGYTF.

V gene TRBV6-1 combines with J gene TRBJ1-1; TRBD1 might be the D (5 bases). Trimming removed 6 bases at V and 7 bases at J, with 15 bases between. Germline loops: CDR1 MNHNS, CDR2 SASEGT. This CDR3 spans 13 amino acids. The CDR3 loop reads CASRRTGGGEAFF. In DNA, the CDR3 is TGTGCCAGCAGAAGAACTGGGGGGGGTGAAGCTTTCTTT.

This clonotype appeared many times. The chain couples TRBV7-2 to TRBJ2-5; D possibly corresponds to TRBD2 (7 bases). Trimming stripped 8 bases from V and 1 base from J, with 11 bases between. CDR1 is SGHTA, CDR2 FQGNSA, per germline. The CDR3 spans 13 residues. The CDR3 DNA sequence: TGTGCCAGCGGGGGGGGCGCCCAAGAGACCCAGTACTTC. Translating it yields CASGGGAQETQYF.

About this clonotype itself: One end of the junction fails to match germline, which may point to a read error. The CDR3 DNA reads TGTGCTAGCAGCCCCGGGGGGGGGCTAGCGGAAAAACTGTTTTTT. Translation: CASSPGGGLAEKLFF. The rearrangement uses TRBV7-7 and TRBJ1-4, with D maybe TRBD1 (6 bases). The CDR3 runs 15 residues. Germline V gives CDR1 SSHAT, CDR2 FNYEAQ (reference sequence).

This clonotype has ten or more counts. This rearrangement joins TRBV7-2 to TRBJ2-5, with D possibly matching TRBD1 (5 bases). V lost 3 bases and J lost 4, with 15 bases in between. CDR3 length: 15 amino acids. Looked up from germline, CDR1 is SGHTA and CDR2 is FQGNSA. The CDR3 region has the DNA TGTGCCAGCAGCTTTCAGGGTGGGGTTGGAGAGACCCAGTACTTC. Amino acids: CASSFQGGVGETQYF. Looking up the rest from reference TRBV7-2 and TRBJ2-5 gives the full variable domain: GAGVSQSPSNKVTEKGKDVELRCDPISGHTALYWYRQSLGQGLEFLIYFQGNSAPDKSGLPSDRFSAERTGGSVSTLTIQRTQQEDSAVYLCASSFQGGVGETQYFGPGTRLLVL.

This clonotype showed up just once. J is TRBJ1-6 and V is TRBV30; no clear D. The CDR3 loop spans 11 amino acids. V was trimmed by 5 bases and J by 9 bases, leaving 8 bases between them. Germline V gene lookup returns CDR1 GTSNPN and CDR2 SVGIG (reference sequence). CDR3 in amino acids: CAWGRVSPLHF. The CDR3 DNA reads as TGTGCCTGGGGTAGGGTTTCACCCCTCCACTTT.

The CDR3 sequence is CATYYRGSNQPQHF. In DNA, the CDR3 is TGTGCCACGTATTACAGGGGGAGCAATCAGCCCCAGCATTTT. The chain couples TRBV19 to TRBJ1-5; 8 nucleotides align to TRBD1. J was trimmed by 1 base and V by 10 bases; bases with no gene match: 6. CDR1 and CDR2 (germline): LNHDA, SQIVND (reference sequence). This CDR3 is 14 amino acids long.

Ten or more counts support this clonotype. CDR3 protein: CASVRDEVNYGYTF. The CDR3 nucleotides read TGTGCCAGCGTCAGGGATGAGGTTAACTATGGCTACACCTTC. This rearrangement joins TRBV7-9 to TRBJ1-2, with D possibly matching TRBD1 (5 bases). CDR3 length: 14 amino acids. V was clipped by 8 bases and J by 1 base, with 14 bases between them. CDR1 and CDR2 (germline): SEHNR, FQNEAQ (reference sequence).

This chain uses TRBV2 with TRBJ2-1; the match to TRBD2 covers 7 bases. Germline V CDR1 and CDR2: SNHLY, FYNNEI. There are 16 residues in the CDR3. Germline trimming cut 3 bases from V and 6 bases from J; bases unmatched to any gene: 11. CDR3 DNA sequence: TGTGCCAGCAGTGATTCAGCGGGACTTCCTTTCAATGAGCAGTTCTTC. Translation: CASSDSAGLPFNEQFF.

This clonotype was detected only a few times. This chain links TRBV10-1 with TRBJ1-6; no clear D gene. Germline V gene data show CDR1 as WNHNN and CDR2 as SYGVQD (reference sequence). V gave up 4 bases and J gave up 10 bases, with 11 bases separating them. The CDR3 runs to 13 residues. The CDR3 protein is CASSGRVGSPLHF. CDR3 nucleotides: TGCGCCAGCAGTGGAAGGGTTGGGTCACCCCTCCACTTT.

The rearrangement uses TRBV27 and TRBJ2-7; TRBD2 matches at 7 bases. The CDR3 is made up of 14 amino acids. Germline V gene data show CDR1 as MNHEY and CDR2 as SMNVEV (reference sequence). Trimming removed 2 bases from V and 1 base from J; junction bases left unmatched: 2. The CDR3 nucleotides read TGTGCCAGCAGTTTAGCGGGAGAGTCCTACGAGCAGTACTTC. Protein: CASSLAGESYEQYF.

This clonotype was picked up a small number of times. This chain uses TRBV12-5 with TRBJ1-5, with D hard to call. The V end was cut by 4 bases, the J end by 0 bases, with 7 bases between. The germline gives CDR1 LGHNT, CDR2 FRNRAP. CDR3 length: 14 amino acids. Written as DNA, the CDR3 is TGTGCTAGTGGTTCTGGTTATAGCAATCAGCCCCAGCATTTT. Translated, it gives CASGSGYSNQPQHF.

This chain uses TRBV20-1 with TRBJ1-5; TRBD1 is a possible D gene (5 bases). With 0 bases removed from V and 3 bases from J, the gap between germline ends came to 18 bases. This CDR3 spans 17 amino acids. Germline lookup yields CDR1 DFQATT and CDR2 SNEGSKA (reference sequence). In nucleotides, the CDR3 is TGCAGTGCTAGAGATTCCCGGGGAGGGGCCATCAATCAGCCCCAGCATTTT. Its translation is CSARDSRGGAINQPQHF.

CDR3: CASSSFKKDRTNEKLFF. CDR3 in DNA: TGTGCCAGCAGCTCCTTCAAAAAAGACAGAACTAATGAAAAACTGTTTTTT. The V call is TRBV7-9, the J call TRBJ1-4, with D possibly TRBD1 on 5 matching bases. Germline-derived CDR1 and CDR2 are SEHNR and FQNEAQ (reference sequence). This CDR3 has 17 residues. Deletions cut 4 bases from V and 1 base from J, with 16 bases between.

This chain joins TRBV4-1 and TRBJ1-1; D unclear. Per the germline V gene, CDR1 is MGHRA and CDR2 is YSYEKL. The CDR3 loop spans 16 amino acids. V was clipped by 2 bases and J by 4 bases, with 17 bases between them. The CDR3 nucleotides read TGCGCCAGCAGCCAACCGTCGGACTGGCCTAGCACTGAAGCTTTCTTT. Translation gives CASSQPSDWPSTEAFF.

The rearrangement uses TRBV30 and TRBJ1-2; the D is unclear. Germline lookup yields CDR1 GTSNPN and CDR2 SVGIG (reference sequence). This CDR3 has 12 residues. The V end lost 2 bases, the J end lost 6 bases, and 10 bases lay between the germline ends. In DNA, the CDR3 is TGTGCCTGGAGTTCGACGGTGGATGGCTACACCTTC. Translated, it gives CAWSSTVDGYTF.

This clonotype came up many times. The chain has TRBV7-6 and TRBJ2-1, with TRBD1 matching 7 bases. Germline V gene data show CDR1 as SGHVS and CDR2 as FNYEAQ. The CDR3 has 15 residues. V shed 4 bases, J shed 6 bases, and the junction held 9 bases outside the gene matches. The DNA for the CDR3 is TGTGCCAGCAGCTCCTTTCCCCGACAGGGCAATGAGCAGTTCTTC. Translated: CASSSFPRQGNEQFF.

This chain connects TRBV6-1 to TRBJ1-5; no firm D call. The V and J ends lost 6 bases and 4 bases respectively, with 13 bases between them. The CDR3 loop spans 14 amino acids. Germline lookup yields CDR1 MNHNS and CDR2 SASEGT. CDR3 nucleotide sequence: TGTGCCAGCAGCTTATTGGGTCCGAATCAGCCCCAGCATTTT. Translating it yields CASSLLGPNQPQHF.

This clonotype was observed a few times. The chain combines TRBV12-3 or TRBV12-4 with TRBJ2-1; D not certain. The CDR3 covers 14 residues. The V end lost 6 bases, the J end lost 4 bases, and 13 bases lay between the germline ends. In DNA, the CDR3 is TGTGCCAGCAGGCCCTCTACGGGTTACAATGAGCAGTTCTTC. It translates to CASRPSTGYNEQFF.

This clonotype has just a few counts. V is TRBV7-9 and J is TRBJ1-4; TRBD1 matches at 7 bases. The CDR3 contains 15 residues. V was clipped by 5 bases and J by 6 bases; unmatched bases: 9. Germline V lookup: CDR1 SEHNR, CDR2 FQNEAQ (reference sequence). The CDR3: CASSPRQGSDEKLFF. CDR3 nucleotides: TGTGCCAGCAGCCCTAGACAGGGATCCGATGAAAAACTGTTTTTT.

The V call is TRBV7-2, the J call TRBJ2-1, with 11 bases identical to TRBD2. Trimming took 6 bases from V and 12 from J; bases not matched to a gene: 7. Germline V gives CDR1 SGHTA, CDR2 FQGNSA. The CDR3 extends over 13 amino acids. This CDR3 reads CASRELAGVGQFF. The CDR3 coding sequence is TGTGCCAGCAGAGAACTAGCGGGAGTTGGGCAGTTCTTC.

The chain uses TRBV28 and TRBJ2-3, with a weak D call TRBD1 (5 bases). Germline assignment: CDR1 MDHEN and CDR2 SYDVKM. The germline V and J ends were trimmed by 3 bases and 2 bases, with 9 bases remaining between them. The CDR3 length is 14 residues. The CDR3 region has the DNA TGTGCCAGCAGTTTTTTGACAGCCACAGATACGCAGTATTTT. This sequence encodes CASSFLTATDTQYF. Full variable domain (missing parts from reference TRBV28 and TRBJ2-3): DVKVTQSSRYLVKRTGEKVFLECVQDMDHENMFWYRQDPGLGLRLIYFSYDVKMKEKGDIPEGYSVSREKKERFSLILESASTNQTSMYLCASSFLTATDTQYFGPGTRLTVL.

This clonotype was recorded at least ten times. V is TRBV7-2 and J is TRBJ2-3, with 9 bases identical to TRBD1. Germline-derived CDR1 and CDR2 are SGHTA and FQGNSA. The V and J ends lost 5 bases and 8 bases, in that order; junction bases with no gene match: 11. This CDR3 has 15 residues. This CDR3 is CASSQGQGKHGTQYF. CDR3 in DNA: TGTGCCAGCAGCCAGGGACAGGGCAAGCATGGTACGCAGTATTTT.

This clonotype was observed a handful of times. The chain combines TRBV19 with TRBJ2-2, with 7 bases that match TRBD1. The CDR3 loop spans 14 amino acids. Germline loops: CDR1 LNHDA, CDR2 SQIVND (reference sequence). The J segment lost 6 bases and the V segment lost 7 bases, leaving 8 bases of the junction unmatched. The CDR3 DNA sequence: TGTGCCAGTACCCCGACAGGGCGGCCCGGGGAGCTGTTTTTT. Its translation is CASTPTGRPGELFF. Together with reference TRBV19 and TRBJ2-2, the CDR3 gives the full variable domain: DGGITQSPKYLFRKEGQNVTLSCEQNLNHDAMYWYRQDPGQGLRLIYYSQIVNDFQKGDIAEGYSVSREKKESFPLTVTSAQKNPTAFYLCASTPTGRPGELFFGEGSRLTVL.

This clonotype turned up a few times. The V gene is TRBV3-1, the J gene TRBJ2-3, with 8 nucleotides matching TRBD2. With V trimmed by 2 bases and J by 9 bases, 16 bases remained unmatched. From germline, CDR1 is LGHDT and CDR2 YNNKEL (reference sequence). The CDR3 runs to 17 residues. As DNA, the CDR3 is TGTGCCAGCAGCCAAAAAGGCGGGGGGCTGAGCCCTCGAACGCAGTATTTT. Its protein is CASSQKGGGLSPRTQYF.

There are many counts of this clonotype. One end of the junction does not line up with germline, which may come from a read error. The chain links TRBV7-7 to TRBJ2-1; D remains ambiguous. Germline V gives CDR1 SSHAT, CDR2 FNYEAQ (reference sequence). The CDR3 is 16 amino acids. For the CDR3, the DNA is TGTGCTAGCAGCTTAGGAGTAACAACTTCCTACAATGAGCAGTTCTTC. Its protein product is CASSLGVTTSYNEQFF.

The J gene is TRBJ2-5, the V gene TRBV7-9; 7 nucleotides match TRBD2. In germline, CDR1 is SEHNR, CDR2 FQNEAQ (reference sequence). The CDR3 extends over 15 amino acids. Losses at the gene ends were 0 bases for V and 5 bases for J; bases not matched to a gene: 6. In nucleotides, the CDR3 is TGTGCCAGCAGCTTAGCTTCGTCTAGCGGCGAGACCCAGTACTTC. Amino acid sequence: CASSLASSSGETQYF.

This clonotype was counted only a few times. The CDR3 here is CASSLEPGRDVRPQHF. CDR3 sequence (DNA): TGTGCCAGCAGCTTAGAACCCGGGCGGGACGTTCGGCCCCAGCATTTT. The chain couples TRBV7-2 to TRBJ1-5, with a weak D call TRBD1 (5 bases). Trimming removed 1 base from V and 9 bases from J, with 19 bases in between. From germline, CDR1 is SGHTA and CDR2 FQGNSA. The CDR3 totals 16 residues.

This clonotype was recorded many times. The CDR3 protein is CASSPVREYTQYF. CDR3 coding DNA: TGTGCCAGCAGCCCTGTAAGGGAATATACGCAGTATTTT. The chain uses TRBV7-9 and TRBJ2-3; no reliable D call. CDR3 size: 13 residues. Germline loops: CDR1 SEHNR, CDR2 FQNEAQ (reference sequence). The ends were cut back, 5 bases at V and 7 bases at J, with 13 bases in the middle.